The T cell receptor beta chain under discussion was sequenced for a study of cytomegalovirus exposure and HLA in healthy donors. Generated by immunoSEQ multiplex PCR, the TCRdb table keeps only in-frame clones and is missing some. The sample lists around 150,000 clones; roughly 91% were seen once. CDR1 is KGHSH and CDR2 is LQKENI in the germline V gene. CDR3 length: 16 residues. V lost 0 bases to trimming and J lost 0 bases, with 12 bases between them. Study-wide results and limits: Investigators reported more than 150 TCR beta chains as tied to cytomegalovirus. According to reports, the classifier identified cytomegalovirus status with high specificity and sensitivity. A subsequent analysis found that TCR clusters from the first cohort also tended to co-occur in the 90 to 150 validation repertoires, with approximately 95% of cluster scores above 0.

Separation from the roughly 670-subject first cohort characterized the 120-subject validation cohort, to which the donors belonged. Details on this clone: Its specificity is unknown.

The rearrangement joins TRBV18 to TRBJ2-7; no firm D call. This clonotype was obtained from a man aged 18 to 35 in good health and CMV-seropositive. The sample consisted of PBMCs. The CDR3 spells CASSPPNMASSYEQYF. As DNA, the CDR3 is TGTGCCAGCTCACCACCGAATATGGCTAGCTCCTACGAGCAGTACTTC. The full variable domain, its missing parts supplied by reference TRBV18 and TRBJ2-7, is NAGVMQNPRHLVRRRGQEARLRCSPMKGHSHVYWYRQLPEEGLKFMVYLQKENIIDESGMPKERFSAEFPKEGPSILRIQQVVRGDSAAYFCASSPPNMASSYEQYFGPGTRLTVT.